The T cell receptor (beta chain) described here comes from a study of molecular identifiers for immune sequencing clone quantification. The table lists this clonotype with many counts. TCRdb used MiXCR to reprocess the PCR reads, holding one entry per CDR3 protein. The data show 250,000 to 400,000 distinct CDR3 sequences, with over 20% seen just once and about 0.79% held by the top ten. The V end lost 6 bases, the J end lost 9 bases, and 30 bases lay between the germline ends. This CDR3 is 19 amino acids long. Germline values: CDR1 MDHEN, CDR2 SYDVKM. The chain couples TRBV28 to TRBJ1-6; D possibly corresponds to TRBD1 (6 bases). The TCR originated in a human donor in good health. Some libraries in this study had Jurkat cell RNA spiked in. The material sequenced was naive CD8+ T cells from blood, with Jurkat cell RNA spiked in. Subset defined: FACS-sorted CD8+CD4-CCR7+CD45RA+ naive T cells. CDR3 residues: CASSPNLRDILVPGSPLHF. The CDR3 coding sequence is TGTGCCAGCAGCCCCAACCTCCGGGACATACTAGTCCCTGGTTCACCCCTCCACTTT. Full variable domain (missing parts from reference TRBV28 and TRBJ1-6): DVKVTQSSRYLVKRTGEKVFLECVQDMDHENMFWYRQDPGLGLRLIYFSYDVKMKEKGDIPEGYSVSREKKERFSLILESASTNQTSMYLCASSPNLRDILVPGSPLHFGNGTRLTVT.